A selection of T cell receptor beta chains follows, all from one sample in a study of blood T cell repertoires in COVID-19. This table comes from immunoSEQ multiplex PCR, and its TCRdb copy is limited to in-frame clones, with some not included. The sample holds 30,000 or so clones, around 91% seen once. The sample taken for sequencing was peripheral blood. The source of these receptors is a man aged 65 to 79 with active or convalescent COVID-19. Both conserved end residues are part of each CDR3. Fields, in order: D gene, V gene, J gene, CDR3 length, clone size, CDR3 DNA, CDR3 protein. A D gene is named only where the DNA matches it firmly. For some rows the clone size is stated as once, few or many, or as a class when expanded; others skip it.

>NA|TRBV7-9|TRBJ2-1|15|NA
TGTGCCAGCAGCTTAGGTGCCGCGGGCTACAATGAGCAGTTCTTC
CASSLGAAGYNEQFF
>TRBD1|TRBV9|TRBJ1-2|17|NA
TGTGCCAGCAGCGTAGGGCGGGACAGGCCCTCTAACTATGGCTACACCTTC
CASSVGRDRPSNYGYTF
>NA|TRBV11-1|TRBJ1-3|15|NA
TGTGCCAGCAGCTCCGGACAGTCCTCTGGAAACACCATATATTTT
CASSSGQSSGNTIYF
>TRBD1|TRBV5-1|TRBJ2-7|15|once
TGCGCCAGCAGCTTGGCAGGGACAGCCACCTACGAGCAGTACTTC
CASSLAGTATYEQYF
>NA|TRBV10-3|TRBJ1-2|12|once
TGTGCCATCGCGGGGGCTAACTATGGCTACACCTTC
CAIAGANYGYTF
>TRBD1|TRBV10-2|TRBJ1-2|15|NA
TGCGCCAGCAGTACTTGGGACAGGGGATTTGATGGCTACACCTTC
CASSTWDRGFDGYTF
>NA|TRBV6-5|TRBJ1-1|13|once
TGTGCCAGCGCTTCCAGACTTACCACTGAAGCTTTCTTT
CASASRLTTEAFF
>NA|TRBV15|TRBJ1-3|17|once
TGTGCCACCAGCAGAGCTCCGACAGTAAGCTCTGGAAACACCATATATTTT
CATSRAPTVSSGNTIYF
>NA|TRBV4-1|TRBJ1-2|16|NA
TGCGCCAGCAGCCAAGATCATGGAGGGTCCGACTATGGCTACACCTTC
CASSQDHGGSDYGYTF
>NA|TRBV9|TRBJ2-6|15|NA
TGTGCCAGCAGCGTCTCTTTCTCTGGGGCCAACGTCCTGACTTTC
CASSVSFSGANVLTF
>NA|TRBV19|TRBJ1-2|12|NA
TGTGCCAGTAGTCCCCAGGGCTATGGCTACACCTTC
CASSPQGYGYTF
>TRBD1|TRBV2|TRBJ2-5|13|NA
TGTGCCAGCAGATGGACAGGTGGGGAGACCCAGTACTTC
CASRWTGGETQYF
>TRBD1|TRBV27|TRBJ1-1|14|NA
TGTGCCAGCAGTTTCTCCAGGGGGTACACTGAAGCTTTCTTT
CASSFSRGYTEAFF
>NA|TRBV5-1|TRBJ1-2|17|NA
TGCGCCAGCAGCTCATCTCCAACCCCAGGTGGGGCGGGGGGCTACACCTTC
CASSSSPTPGGAGGYTF
>TRBD1|TRBV4-2|TRBJ2-7|15|NA
TGTGCCAGCAGCCTCCACCGGGACAGCGACACCGAGCAGTACTTC
CASSLHRDSDTEQYF
>NA|TRBV27|TRBJ2-2|12|NA
TGTGCCAGCAGTTTCAGGGCCGGGGAGCTGTTTTTT
CASSFRAGELFF
>TRBD2|TRBV7-2|TRBJ2-3|15|NA
TGTGCCAGCAGCTTAGCGAGCGGGGGCTCAGATACGCAGTATTTT
CASSLASGGSDTQYF
>TRBD2|TRBV9|TRBJ2-5|15|NA
TGTGCCAGCAGCCCGACTAGCGGGGAGCCAGAGACCCAGTACTTC
CASSPTSGEPETQYF
>NA|TRBV25-1|TRBJ1-1|13|NA
TGTGCCAGCAGCGGATACAGAAACACTGAAGCTTTCTTT
CASSGYRNTEAFF
>TRBD1|TRBV7-9|TRBJ1-1|15|NA
TGTGCCAGCAGCAAATCAGGGGGACAGGGCACTGAAGCTTTCTTT
CASSKSGGQGTEAFF
>NA|TRBV6-5|TRBJ1-2|13|once
TGTGCCAGCCGCAGTCTCAATAACTATGGCTACACCTTC
CASRSLNNYGYTF
>NA|TRBV29-1|TRBJ1-2|11|NA
TGCAGCGTTGGGGGAGGGAGCGGCTACACCTTC
CSVGGGSGYTF
>TRBD1|TRBV7-2|TRBJ1-2|15|NA
TGTGCCAGCAGCCCAGCCGGGACAGGGATCTATGGCTACACCTTC
CASSPAGTGIYGYTF
>NA|TRBV15|TRBJ1-1|13|NA
TGTGCCACCAGCAGAGATCCCTTCACTGAAGCTTTCTTT
CATSRDPFTEAFF
>TRBD1|TRBV28|TRBJ1-2|14|NA
TGTGCCAGCACCCCGGGACAGCCCCTTCTCGGTTACACCTTC
CASTPGQPLLGYTF
>TRBD1|TRBV5-8|TRBJ2-3|15|NA
TGTGCCAGCAACAGGGGACAGGGTGGCCCAGATACGCAGTATTTT
CASNRGQGGPDTQYF
>NA|TRBV7-8|TRBJ2-2|16|NA
TGTGCCAGCAGCTTAGCGCGGTCTAGGACAACCGGGGAGCTGTTTTTT
CASSLARSRTTGELFF
>TRBD1|TRBV30|TRBJ1-5|15|NA
TGTGCCTGGAGTGTAAACAGGGGGCAACGGCAGCCCCAGCATTTT
CAWSVNRGQRQPQHF
>NA|TRBV7-3|TRBJ1-2|13|NA
TGTGCCAGCAGCTTAACCAGGGTGGATGGCTACACCTTC
CASSLTRVDGYTF
>NA|TRBV7-3|TRBJ1-1|15|NA
TGTGCCAGCAGCTTAAGGGCCAGGGGGAACACTGAAGCTTTCTTT
CASSLRARGNTEAFF
>NA|TRBV18|TRBJ2-1|16|NA
TGTGCCAGCTCACGTACAGGGCAGTGGGATTACAATGAGCAGTTCTTC
CASSRTGQWDYNEQFF
>TRBD1|TRBV5-1|TRBJ2-1|15|NA
TGCGCCAGCATGAAAACCCAGGGGGCCGCAAATGAGCAGTTCTTC
CASMKTQGAANEQFF
>TRBD1|TRBV2|TRBJ2-1|15|NA
TGTGCCAGCAGATTTGGACAGGGGGCCTACAATGAGCAGTTCTTC
CASRFGQGAYNEQFF
>NA|TRBV20-1|TRBJ1-2|12|NA
TGCAGTGCTAGTTTACTAAACTATGGCTACACCTTC
CSASLLNYGYTF
>NA|TRBV30|TRBJ1-1|13|NA
TGTGCCTGGAGGGGGCTAGGAATAGCTGAAGCTTTCTTT
CAWRGLGIAEAFF
>TRBD2|TRBV19|TRBJ2-3|16|NA
TGTGCCAGTAGTTCCCGACTAGCGGGGAACACAGATACGCAGTATTTT
CASSSRLAGNTDTQYF
>NA|TRBV29-1|TRBJ1-2|13|NA
TGCAGCGTTGAAGCGGCGGCGTACTATGGCTACACCTTC
CSVEAAAYYGYTF
>NA|TRBV28|TRBJ1-5|14|NA
TGTGCCAGCAGTTTATTCAGGAACAATCAGCCCCAGCATTTT
CASSLFRNNQPQHF